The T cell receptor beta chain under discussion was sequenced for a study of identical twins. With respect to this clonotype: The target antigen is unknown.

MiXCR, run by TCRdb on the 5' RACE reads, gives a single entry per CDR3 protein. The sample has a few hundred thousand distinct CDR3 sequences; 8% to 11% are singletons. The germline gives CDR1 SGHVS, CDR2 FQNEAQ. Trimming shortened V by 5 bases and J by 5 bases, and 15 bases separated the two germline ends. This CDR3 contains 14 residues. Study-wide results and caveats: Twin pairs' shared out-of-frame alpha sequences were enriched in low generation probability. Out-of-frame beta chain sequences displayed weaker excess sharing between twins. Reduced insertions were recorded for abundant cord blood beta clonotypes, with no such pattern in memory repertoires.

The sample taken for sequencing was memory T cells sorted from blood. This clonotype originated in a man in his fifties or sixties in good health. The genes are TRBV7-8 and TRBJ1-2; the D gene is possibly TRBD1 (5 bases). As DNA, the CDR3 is TGTGCCAGCAGCCAACAATCAAGGGGATATGGCTACACCTTC. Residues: CASSQQSRGYGYTF. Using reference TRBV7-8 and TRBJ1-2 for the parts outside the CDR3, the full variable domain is GAGVSQSPRYKVAKRGQDVALRCDPISGHVSLFWYQQALGQGPEFLTYFQNEAQLDKSGLPSDRFFAERPEGSVSTLKIQRTQQEDSAVYLCASSQQSRGYGYTFGSGTRLTVV.